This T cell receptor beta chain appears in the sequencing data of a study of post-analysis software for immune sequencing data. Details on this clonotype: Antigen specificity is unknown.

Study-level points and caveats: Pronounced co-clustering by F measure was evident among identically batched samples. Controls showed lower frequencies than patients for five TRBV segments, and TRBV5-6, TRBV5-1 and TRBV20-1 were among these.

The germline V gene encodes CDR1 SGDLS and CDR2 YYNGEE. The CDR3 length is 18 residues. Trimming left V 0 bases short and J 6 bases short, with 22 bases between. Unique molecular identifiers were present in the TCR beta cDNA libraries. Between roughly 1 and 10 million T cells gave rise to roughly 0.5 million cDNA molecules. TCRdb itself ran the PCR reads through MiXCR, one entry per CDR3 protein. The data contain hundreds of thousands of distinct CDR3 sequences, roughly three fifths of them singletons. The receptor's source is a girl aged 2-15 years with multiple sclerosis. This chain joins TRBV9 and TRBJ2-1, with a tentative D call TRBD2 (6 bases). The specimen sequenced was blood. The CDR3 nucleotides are TGTGCCAGCAGCGTAGCTACGACTAGGACGGAATTGTTCAATGAGCAGTTCTTC. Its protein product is CASSVATTRTELFNEQFF.